The clone carrying this T cell receptor beta chain was seen repeatedly, ten times or more. Antigen unknown. Per germline, CDR1 MNHEY and CDR2 SVGEGT. Trimming stripped 8 bases from V and 4 bases from J, with 12 bases between. This CDR3 has 13 residues. This entry comes from a study of CD8 T cells in ankylosing spondylitis. Regarding the study as a whole: Among TCR beta sequences, a motif of 7 to 9 highly homologous variants appeared characteristic of ankylosing spondylitis blood. Peripheral blood samples showed relatively rare disease-linked clones, and these clones were CD8+. There was reportedly significant enrichment of clones that were disease-linked in matched ankylosing spondylitis synovial fluid.

A quantitative 5'-RACE method, one with molecular barcodes, was used to make TCR beta libraries. Via MiXCR, TCRdb re-called the 5' RACE reads, giving one row per CDR3 protein. The data hold 800,000 to 900,000 distinct CDR3 sequences, with about an eighth observed a single time. The sample consisted of blood, either unsorted or a sorted T cell fraction (not recorded which). V is TRBV6-2 or TRBV6-3 and J is TRBJ1-3; no definite D call. This TCR derives from a male donor with ankylosing spondylitis. CDR3 bases: TGTGCCAGCGGCGACTTCGGAGGAAACACCATATATTTT. This gives the protein CASGDFGGNTIYF.